The source of this T cell receptor beta chain is a study of blood T cell repertoires in COVID-19. Libraries were prepared by immunoSEQ multiplex PCR; TCRdb keeps only in-frame clonotypes and omits some of them. This sample has approximately 6,600 clones; 80% to 90% occur once, and the top ten carry about 4.7%. The receptor's source is a man older than 75 with active COVID-19. Sequencing input: peripheral blood.

In nucleotides, the CDR3 is TGTGCCAGCAGGGAGACAGGGGTTCCCCACGAGCAGTACTTC. Protein: CASRETGVPHEQYF. The V and J genes are TRBV2 and TRBJ2-7, with TRBD1 identical over 8 bases. Looked up from germline, CDR1 is SNHLY and CDR2 is FYNNEI. The CDR3 sequence is 14 residues long. J lost 5 bases, V lost 6 bases, and 9 bases had no gene match.